Listed here are 32 T cell receptor beta chains from one sample, sequenced in a study of CD8+ T cells in alopecia areata. RNA, once extracted, was reverse transcribed into cDNA for use as the sequencing template. Here immunoSEQ multiplex PCR was the method, and the copy in TCRdb shows in-frame clones only, minus some. The sample holds 150,000 or so clones; roughly 58% are singletons and the top ten take roughly 17%. Regarding treatment: oral pan-JAK inhibitor, 5-10 mg twice daily. The starting material was CD4+ T cells sorted from blood, obtained at roughly week 58, from a patient treated with tofacitinib. The receptors were gathered from a human donor with alopecia areata.

The chain carries TRBV19 and TRBJ2-7; either TRBD1 or TRBD2 may supply D (5 bases each). The germline CDR1 and CDR2 sequences are LNHDA and SQIVND (reference sequence). This CDR3 spans 11 amino acids. The V gene lost 6 bases and the J gene lost 6 bases, with 9 bases spanning the gap. CDR3 sequence: CASSQGREQYF. The CDR3 DNA is TGTGCCAGTAGCCAGGGACGCGAGCAGTACTTC.

The V gene is TRBV4-1, the J gene TRBJ1-2; TRBD1 might be the D (5 bases). Trimming pared 1 base from V and 7 bases from J, leaving 16 bases between. Germline V gene data show CDR1 as MGHRA and CDR2 as YSYEKL. This CDR3 comprises 15 residues. Here the CDR3 DNA reads TGCGCCAGCAGCCAAGTTTTACAGGCGTCGTCTGGCTACACCTTC. Its protein product is CASSQVLQASSGYTF.

This sequence joins TRBV7-9 and TRBJ2-7, with 9 bases identical to TRBD1. Germline-derived CDR1 and CDR2 are SEHNR and FQNEAQ (reference sequence). V lost 5 bases and J lost 6; bases outside the gene matches: 5. The CDR3 is 13 residues long. The CDR3 spells CASSTDRGGEQYF. The CDR3, as DNA: TGTGCCAGCAGCACGGACAGGGGCGGCGAGCAGTACTTC.

V and J are TRBV5-5 and TRBJ2-3, with no clear D. V was cut by 4 bases and J by 2 bases, with 5 bases left in between. This CDR3 has 12 amino acids. CDR1 and CDR2 (germline): SGHKS, YYEKEE (reference sequence). CDR3 DNA: TGTGCCAGCAGCCAGAACACAGATACGCAGTATTTT. This codes for CASSQNTDTQYF.

The chain has TRBV30 and TRBJ2-7, with 8 bases identical to TRBD1. The V and J ends lost 2 bases and 5 bases, in that order; junction bases with no gene match: 8. CDR3 length equals 14 residues. Germline CDR1 is GTSNPN and CDR2 is SVGIG (reference sequence). CDR3 coding DNA: TGTGCCTGGAGTCAGGACAGGGTAACCAACGAGCAGTACTTC. It yields the protein CAWSQDRVTNEQYF. The whole variable domain, remainder taken from reference TRBV30 and TRBJ2-7, is SQTIHQWPATLVQPVGSPLSLECTVEGTSNPNLYWYRQAAGRGLQLLFYSVGIGQISSEVPQNLSASRPQDRQFILSSKKLLLSDSGFYLCAWSQDRVTNEQYFGPGTRLTVT.

The count of this clone is one. The genes are TRBV6-6 and TRBJ2-5; tentative D call: TRBD1 (5 bases). The CDR3 extends over 13 amino acids. V shed 6 bases and J shed 0 bases, with 8 bases lying between them. Germline CDR1 MNHNY, CDR2 SVGAGI (reference sequence). Here the CDR3 reads CASRTDYQETQYF. Here the CDR3 DNA reads TGTGCCAGCAGGACAGACTACCAAGAGACCCAGTACTTC.

This sequence joins TRBV29-1 and TRBJ1-1; D ambiguous. V was shortened by 6 bases and J by 2 bases, with 16 bases between the two germline ends. The CDR3 totals 14 residues. The germline V gene has CDR1 SQVTM and CDR2 ANQGSEA. The CDR3 protein is CSVRTRLTNTEAFF. The CDR3 bases are TGCAGCGTCCGAACGCGCCTAACTAACACTGAAGCTTTCTTT.

The chain joins TRBV29-1 to TRBJ2-3; D not certain. V gave up 8 bases and J gave up 2 bases, with 11 bases separating them. The germline gives CDR1 SQVTM, CDR2 ANQGSEA. This CDR3 has 12 amino acids. CDR3 in amino acids: CSYRGYTDTQYF. CDR3 bases: TGCAGCTATCGCGGTTACACAGATACGCAGTATTTT.

The rearrangement links TRBV5-1 to TRBJ2-4, with D perhaps matching TRBD1 or TRBD2 (5 bases each). The CDR3 sequence is 13 residues long. CDR1 and CDR2 from the germline V gene are SGHRS and YFSETQ. V lost 4 bases to trimming and J lost 7 bases, with 12 bases between them. The CDR3 sequence is CASSVRDGNIQYF. CDR3 sequence (DNA): TGCGCCAGCAGCGTCCGGGACGGCAACATTCAGTACTTC.

This clone was picked up a small number of times. The V and J genes are TRBV30 and TRBJ1-2, with 10 bases identical to TRBD1. The CDR3 spans 15 residues. Per germline, CDR1 GTSNPN and CDR2 SVGIG (reference sequence). J lost 4 bases, V lost 2 bases, and 7 bases had no gene match. The CDR3 DNA follows: TGTGCCTGGAGTCCCGGCAGGACAGGGGGCTATGGCTACACCTTC. Its protein is CAWSPGRTGGYGYTF.

This clone was counted between two and nine times. The chain carries TRBV5-8 and TRBJ2-3; D is perhaps TRBD2 (6 bases). The length of the CDR3 is 14 residues. CDR1 and CDR2 from the germline V gene are SGHTS and YDEGEE. With 4 bases removed from V and 2 bases from J, the gap between germline ends came to 11 bases. In DNA form, the CDR3 reads TGTGCCAGCAGCCTAGGACTACCCACAGATACGCAGTATTTT. This encodes CASSLGLPTDTQYF. Combining the CDR3 with reference TRBV5-8 and TRBJ2-3 gives the whole variable domain EAGVTQSPTHLIKTRGQQATLRCSPISGHTSVYWYQQALGLGLQFLLWYDEGEERNRGNFPPRFSGRQFPNYSSELNVNALELEDSALYLCASSLGLPTDTQYFGPGTRLTVL.

The chain links TRBV30 to TRBJ1-4; no clear D gene. The V and J ends lost 2 bases and 5 bases respectively, with 15 bases between them. Germline values: CDR1 GTSNPN, CDR2 SVGIG (reference sequence). The CDR3 extends over 15 amino acids. This CDR3 reads CAWSPSGRLNEKLFF. The DNA for the CDR3 is TGTGCCTGGAGTCCGTCCGGAAGACTAAATGAAAAACTGTTTTTT.

This chain joins TRBV19 and TRBJ2-1; no clear D gene. The CDR3 totals 12 residues. V gave up 3 bases and J gave up 8 bases, with 8 bases separating them. Germline lookup yields CDR1 LNHDA and CDR2 SQIVND (reference sequence). Written as DNA, the CDR3 is TGTGCCAGTAGTATCTTGGGCGATGAGCAGTTCTTC. Translating gives CASSILGDEQFF. Supplemented by reference TRBV19 and TRBJ2-1, the full variable domain reads DGGITQSPKYLFRKEGQNVTLSCEQNLNHDAMYWYRQDPGQGLRLIYYSQIVNDFQKGDIAEGYSVSREKKESFPLTVTSAQKNPTAFYLCASSILGDEQFFGPGTRLTVL.

The CDR3 spells CASYTATSGVETQYF. The CDR3 DNA sequence: TGTGCCAGCTATACGGCGACTAGCGGGGTGGAGACCCAGTACTTC. The chain links TRBV27 to TRBJ2-5, with 11 nucleotides matching TRBD2. This CDR3 spans 15 amino acids. The germline CDR1 and CDR2 sequences are MNHEY and SMNVEV (reference sequence). The trim removed 8 bases at V and 5 bases at J, leaving 10 bases unmatched.

CDR3 in DNA: TGCAGCGTTGCGCGGGGAACCGACGAGCAGTACTTC. It yields the protein CSVARGTDEQYF. The V and J genes are TRBV29-1 and TRBJ2-7; perhaps TRBD2 as D (6 bases). Germline lookup yields CDR1 SQVTM and CDR2 ANQGSEA. The CDR3 is 12 residues long. V was cut by 4 bases and J by 5 bases, with 12 bases left in between.

This clone was found a few times. The J gene is TRBJ2-7, the V gene TRBV5-6; 15 positions agree with TRBD2. The CDR3 contains 16 residues. Germline trimming cut 2 bases from V and 7 bases from J; bases unmatched to any gene: 7. Germline V gene sequence: CDR1 SGHDT, CDR2 YYEEEE. Here the CDR3 reads CASSFGLAGGPREQYF. DNA for the CDR3: TGTGCCAGCAGCTTCGGACTAGCGGGGGGGCCGCGGGAGCAGTACTTC.

This clone has a single count. The chain combines TRBV15 with TRBJ1-4; possibly TRBD1 for D (5 bases). The ends were cut back, 7 bases at V and 5 bases at J, with 11 bases in the middle. CDR3 length: 13 amino acids. In germline, CDR1 is LNHNV, CDR2 YYDKDF (reference sequence). CDR3 in amino acids: CATKRQNNEKLFF. The CDR3 region has the DNA TGTGCCACCAAAAGACAGAACAATGAAAAACTGTTTTTT.

This clone was detected many times. The gene calls are TRBV10-3 and TRBJ2-3; 8 nucleotides align to TRBD1. The V gene end was trimmed by 0 bases and the J gene end by 5 bases; junction bases not matched to a gene: 1. Germline V CDR1 and CDR2: ENHRY, SYGVKD. CDR3 size: 14 residues. The DNA for the CDR3 is TGTGCCATCAGTGAGTCTACAGGGGGAGATACGCAGTATTTT. Protein product: CAISESTGGDTQYF.

This sequence joins TRBV11-3 and TRBJ2-3, with a weak D call TRBD1 (6 bases). CDR1 and CDR2 from the germline V gene are SGHNT and YENEEA. V lost 5 bases, J lost 6 bases, and 9 bases lay in between. The CDR3 has 12 residues. CDR3 coding DNA: TGTGCCAGCAGCATGGACAGCGATACGCAGTATTTT. This translates into CASSMDSDTQYF.

The chain is built from TRBV15 and TRBJ2-7; D is uncertain. The CDR3 has 12 amino acids. V dropped 5 bases and J dropped 1 base, with 6 bases sitting between them. Per the germline V gene, CDR1 is LNHNV and CDR2 is YYDKDF (reference sequence). The CDR3 reads CATSARSYEQYF. In DNA, the CDR3 is TGTGCCACCAGCGCCCGTTCCTACGAGCAGTACTTC. Drawing the rest from reference TRBV15 and TRBJ2-7, the complete variable domain is DAMVIQNPRYQVTQFGKPVTLSCSQTLNHNVMYWYQQKSSQAPKLLFHYYDKDFNNEADTPDNFQSRRPNTSFCFLDIRSPGLGDTAMYLCATSARSYEQYFGPGTRLTVT.

V gene TRBV5-1 combines with J gene TRBJ2-4; possible D gene TRBD1, 5 bases. CDR3 length: 16 residues. V lost 4 bases, J lost 0 bases, and 14 bases lay in between. Germline V lookup: CDR1 SGHRS, CDR2 YFSETQ. CDR3 sequence reads: CASSPRQQVAKNIQYF. CDR3 sequence (DNA): TGCGCCAGCAGCCCACGACAGCAGGTAGCCAAAAACATTCAGTACTTC.

The chain links TRBV7-3 to TRBJ2-1; TRBD2 matches at 11 bases. CDR1 and CDR2 (germline): SGHTA, FQGTGA. The CDR3 runs 15 residues. V shed 4 bases and J 7 bases; nucleotides not matched to a gene: 6. CDR3 residues: CASSSLAGGRNEQFF. CDR3 coding DNA: TGTGCCAGCAGCTCTCTAGCGGGGGGCCGGAATGAGCAGTTCTTC.

The J gene is TRBJ1-1, the V gene TRBV30, with unresolved D. Trimming took 4 bases from V and 1 from J, leaving 13 bases between them. Germline assignment: CDR1 GTSNPN and CDR2 SVGIG (reference sequence). This CDR3 is 14 amino acids long. In nucleotides, the CDR3 is TGTGCCTGGATCTCGGTAAAGACGAACACTGAAGCTTTCTTT. Amino acid sequence: CAWISVKTNTEAFF.

The chain carries TRBV7-2 and TRBJ2-1; 10 bases align to TRBD2. The V gene's germline CDR1 is SGHTA and CDR2 FQGNSA. The CDR3 length is 15 residues. The V segment lost 4 bases and the J segment 4 bases; nucleotides outside the gene matches: 4. The CDR3 DNA is TGTGCCAGCAGCTCGAGCGGGGGGGTTTACAATGAGCAGTTCTTC. Residues: CASSSSGGVYNEQFF. Drawing the rest from reference TRBV7-2 and TRBJ2-1, the complete variable domain is GAGVSQSPSNKVTEKGKDVELRCDPISGHTALYWYRQSLGQGLEFLIYFQGNSAPDKSGLPSDRFSAERTGGSVSTLTIQRTQQEDSAVYLCASSSSGGVYNEQFFGPGTRLTVL.

The J gene is TRBJ2-7, the V gene TRBV10-3; TRBD2 aligns across 7 bases. The CDR3 covers 14 residues. Germline CDR1 ENHRY, CDR2 SYGVKD. V was pared by 5 bases and J by 0 bases, with 4 bases of the junction left unmatched. CDR3 sequence: CAISWGGSSYEQYF. Written as DNA, the CDR3 is TGTGCCATCAGTTGGGGCGGGAGCTCCTACGAGCAGTACTTC.

The CDR3 here is CASSESVISGVNYEQYF. In nucleotides, the CDR3 is TGTGCCAGCAGTGAATCGGTTATTTCGGGCGTTAACTACGAGCAGTACTTC. The chain has TRBV25-1 and TRBJ2-7; D gene ambiguous. With 1 base removed from V and 3 bases from J, the gap between germline ends came to 19 bases. The CDR3 consists of 17 residues. Germline values: CDR1 MGHDK, CDR2 SYGVNS.

The rearrangement links TRBV6-6 to TRBJ1-2; D is perhaps TRBD1 (5 bases). The CDR3 totals 14 residues. Trimming removed 6 bases from V and 8 bases from J, with 19 bases in between. CDR1 is MNHNY, CDR2 SVGAGI, per germline (reference sequence). As DNA, the CDR3 is TGTGCCAGCAGGCTAAAAGACAGAACGGGAGGCTACACCTTC. Translating it yields CASRLKDRTGGYTF.

This clone was counted a single time. The rearrangement uses TRBV7-9 and TRBJ2-2, with D perhaps being TRBD1 or TRBD2 (5 bases each). Trimming removed 1 base at V and 5 bases at J, with 8 bases between. This CDR3 contains 14 residues. Germline V gene data show CDR1 as SEHNR and CDR2 as FQNEAQ (reference sequence). CDR3 nucleotide sequence: TGTGCCAGCAGCTTAGGGGGGTCGACCGGGGAGCTGTTTTTT. Residues: CASSLGGSTGELFF.

The chain recombines TRBV30 with TRBJ1-3, with unresolved D. The CDR3 runs 12 residues. Germline values: CDR1 GTSNPN, CDR2 SVGIG (reference sequence). The V gene lost 0 bases and the J gene lost 3 bases, with 3 bases spanning the gap. Here the CDR3 DNA reads TGTGCCTGGAGTGTCTTTGGAAACACCATATATTTT. Protein sequence: CAWSVFGNTIYF.

This chain joins TRBV6-5 and TRBJ2-3, with D maybe TRBD2 (6 bases). The CDR3 is 13 residues long. Trimming cost V 6 bases and J 0 bases, with 7 bases left between them. Per the germline V gene, CDR1 is MNHEY and CDR2 is SVGAGI. The CDR3, as DNA: TGTGCCAGCAGGGGGACTAGCACAGATACGCAGTATTTT. Translation gives CASRGTSTDTQYF.

V is TRBV2 and J is TRBJ2-2; 7 bases align to TRBD2. Per germline, CDR1 SNHLY and CDR2 FYNNEI. The CDR3 sequence is 13 residues long. V lost 5 bases to trimming and J lost 6 bases; unmatched junction nucleotides: 3. For the CDR3, the DNA is TGTGCCAGCAGTCCTGGACTAGCCGGGGAGCTGTTTTTT. Translating gives CASSPGLAGELFF.

V and J are TRBV9 and TRBJ2-5; D gene ambiguous. Trimming shortened V by 3 bases and J by 7 bases, and 10 bases separated the two germline ends. Germline V gene data show CDR1 as SGDLS and CDR2 as YYNGEE. The CDR3 runs to 12 residues. CDR3 residues: CASSGSRPTQYF. DNA for the CDR3: TGTGCCAGCAGCGGATCGCGGCCGACCCAGTACTTC.